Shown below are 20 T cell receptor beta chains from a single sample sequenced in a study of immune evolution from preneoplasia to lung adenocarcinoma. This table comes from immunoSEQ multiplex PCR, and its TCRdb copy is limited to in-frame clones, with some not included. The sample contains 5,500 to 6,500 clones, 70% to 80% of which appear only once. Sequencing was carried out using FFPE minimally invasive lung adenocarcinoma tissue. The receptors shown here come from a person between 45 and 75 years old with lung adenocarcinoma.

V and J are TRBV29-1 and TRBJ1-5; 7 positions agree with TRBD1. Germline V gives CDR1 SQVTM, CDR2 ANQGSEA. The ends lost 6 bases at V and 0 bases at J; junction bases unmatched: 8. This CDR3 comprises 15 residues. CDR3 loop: CSVGTGTASNQPQHF. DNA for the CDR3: TGCAGCGTCGGGACCGGGACAGCTAGCAATCAGCCCCAGCATTTT. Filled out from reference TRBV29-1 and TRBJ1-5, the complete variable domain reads SAVISQKPSRDICQRGTSLTIQCQVDSQVTMMFWYRQQPGQSLTLIATANQGSEATYESGFVIDKFPISRPNLTFSTLTVSNMSPEDSSIYLCSVGTGTASNQPQHFGDGTRLSIL.

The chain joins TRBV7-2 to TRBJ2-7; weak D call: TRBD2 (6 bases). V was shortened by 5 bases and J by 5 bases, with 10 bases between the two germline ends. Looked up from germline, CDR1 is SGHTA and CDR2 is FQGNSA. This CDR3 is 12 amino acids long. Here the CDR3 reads CASSPRGDEQYF. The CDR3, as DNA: TGTGCCAGCAGCCCGCGCGGGGACGAGCAGTACTTC.

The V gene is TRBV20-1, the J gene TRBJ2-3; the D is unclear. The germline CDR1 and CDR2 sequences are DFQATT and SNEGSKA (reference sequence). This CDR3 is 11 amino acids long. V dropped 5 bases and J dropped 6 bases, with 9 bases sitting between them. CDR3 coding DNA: TGCAGTGCTCCCCCTTGGGATACGCAGTATTTT. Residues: CSAPPWDTQYF.

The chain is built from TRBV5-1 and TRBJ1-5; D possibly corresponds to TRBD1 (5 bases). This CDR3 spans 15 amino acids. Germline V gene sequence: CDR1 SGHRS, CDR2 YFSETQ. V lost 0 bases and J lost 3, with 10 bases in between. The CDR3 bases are TGCGCCAGCAGCTTGGATTGGGGCCTCAATCAGCCCCAGCATTTT. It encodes CASSLDWGLNQPQHF.

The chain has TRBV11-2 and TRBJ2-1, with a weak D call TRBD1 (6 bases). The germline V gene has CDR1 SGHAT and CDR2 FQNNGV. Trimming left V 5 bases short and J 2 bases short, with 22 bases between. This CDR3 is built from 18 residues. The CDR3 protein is CASSPGVGTSPTYNEQFF. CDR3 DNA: TGTGCCAGCAGCCCCGGGGTGGGGACAAGCCCGACCTACAATGAGCAGTTCTTC.

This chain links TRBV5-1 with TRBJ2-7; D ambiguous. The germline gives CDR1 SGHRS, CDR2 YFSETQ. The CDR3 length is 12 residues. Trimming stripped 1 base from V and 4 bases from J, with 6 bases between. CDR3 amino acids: CASSLFPYEQYF. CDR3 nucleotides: TGCGCCAGCAGCTTGTTCCCTTACGAGCAGTACTTC.

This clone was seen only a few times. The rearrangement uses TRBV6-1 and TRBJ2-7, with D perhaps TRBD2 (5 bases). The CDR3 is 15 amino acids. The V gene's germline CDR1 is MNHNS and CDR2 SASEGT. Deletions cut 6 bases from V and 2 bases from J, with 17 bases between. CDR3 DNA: TGTGCCAGCAGGAAACAAGCGGACCCGACCTACGAGCAGTACTTC. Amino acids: CASRKQADPTYEQYF.

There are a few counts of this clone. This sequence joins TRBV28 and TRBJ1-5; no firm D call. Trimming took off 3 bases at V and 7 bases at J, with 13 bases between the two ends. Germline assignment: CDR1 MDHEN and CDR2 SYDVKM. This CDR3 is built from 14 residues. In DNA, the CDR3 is TGTGCCAGCAGTTTTTTTTTGGGGAAACAGCCCCAGCATTTT. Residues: CASSFFLGKQPQHF.

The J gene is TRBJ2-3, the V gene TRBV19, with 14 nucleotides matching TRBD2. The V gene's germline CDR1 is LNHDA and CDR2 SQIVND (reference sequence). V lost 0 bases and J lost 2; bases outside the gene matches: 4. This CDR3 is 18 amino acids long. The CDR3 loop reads CASSIDGTSGGLTDTQYF. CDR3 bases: TGTGCCAGTAGTATAGATGGGACTAGCGGGGGCCTCACAGATACGCAGTATTTT.

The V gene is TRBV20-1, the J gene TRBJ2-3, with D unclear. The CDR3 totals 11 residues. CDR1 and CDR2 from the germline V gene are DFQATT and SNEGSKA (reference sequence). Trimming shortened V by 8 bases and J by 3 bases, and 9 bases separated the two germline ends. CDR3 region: CSTQRTDTQYF. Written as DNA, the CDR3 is TGCAGTACCCAACGGACAGATACGCAGTATTTT.

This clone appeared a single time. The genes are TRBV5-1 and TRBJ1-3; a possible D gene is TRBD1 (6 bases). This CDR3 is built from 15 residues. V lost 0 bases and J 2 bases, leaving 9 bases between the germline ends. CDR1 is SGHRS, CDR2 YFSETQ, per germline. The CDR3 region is CASSLDRAAGNTIYF. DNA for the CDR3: TGCGCCAGCAGCTTGGACAGGGCGGCTGGAAACACCATATATTTT. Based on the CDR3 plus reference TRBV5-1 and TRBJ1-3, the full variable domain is KAGVTQTPRYLIKTRGQQVTLSCSPISGHRSVSWYQQTPGQGLQFLFEYFSETQRNKGNFPGRFSGRQFSNSRSEMNVSTLELGDSALYLCASSLDRAAGNTIYFGEGSWLTVV.

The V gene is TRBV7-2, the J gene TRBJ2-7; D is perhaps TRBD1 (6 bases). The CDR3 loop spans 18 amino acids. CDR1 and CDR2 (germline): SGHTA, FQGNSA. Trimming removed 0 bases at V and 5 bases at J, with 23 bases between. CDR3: CASSLAATGRSLKNEQYF. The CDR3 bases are TGTGCCAGCAGCTTAGCGGCGACAGGCCGTTCATTAAAGAACGAGCAGTACTTC.

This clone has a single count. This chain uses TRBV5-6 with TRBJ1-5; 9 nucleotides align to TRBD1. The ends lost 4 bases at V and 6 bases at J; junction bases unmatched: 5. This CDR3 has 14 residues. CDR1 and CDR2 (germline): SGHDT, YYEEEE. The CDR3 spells CASSQGQGSQPQHF. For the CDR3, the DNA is TGTGCCAGCAGCCAGGGACAGGGCAGTCAGCCCCAGCATTTT.

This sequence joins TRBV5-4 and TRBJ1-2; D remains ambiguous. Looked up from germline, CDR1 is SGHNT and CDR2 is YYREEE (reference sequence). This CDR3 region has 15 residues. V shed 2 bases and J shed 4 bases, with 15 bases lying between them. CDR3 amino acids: CASSLQWEESYGYTF. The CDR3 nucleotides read TGTGCCAGCAGCTTACAATGGGAGGAATCCTATGGCTACACCTTC.

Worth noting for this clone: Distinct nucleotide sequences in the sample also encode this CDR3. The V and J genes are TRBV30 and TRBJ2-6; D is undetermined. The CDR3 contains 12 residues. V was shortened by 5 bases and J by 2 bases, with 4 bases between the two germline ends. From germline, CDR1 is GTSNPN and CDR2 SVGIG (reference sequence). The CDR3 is CAWGAGANVLTF. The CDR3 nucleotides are TGTGCCTGGGGTGCTGGGGCCAACGTCCTGACTTTC.

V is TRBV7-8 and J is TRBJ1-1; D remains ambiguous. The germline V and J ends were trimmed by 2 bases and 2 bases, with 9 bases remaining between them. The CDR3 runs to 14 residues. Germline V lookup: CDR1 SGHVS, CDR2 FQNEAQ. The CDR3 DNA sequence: TGTGCCAGCAGCTTATCCGATTCAAACACTGAAGCTTTCTTT. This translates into CASSLSDSNTEAFF. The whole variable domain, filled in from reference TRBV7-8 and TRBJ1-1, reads GAGVSQSPRYKVAKRGQDVALRCDPISGHVSLFWYQQALGQGPEFLTYFQNEAQLDKSGLPSDRFFAERPEGSVSTLKIQRTQQEDSAVYLCASSLSDSNTEAFFGQGTRLTVV.

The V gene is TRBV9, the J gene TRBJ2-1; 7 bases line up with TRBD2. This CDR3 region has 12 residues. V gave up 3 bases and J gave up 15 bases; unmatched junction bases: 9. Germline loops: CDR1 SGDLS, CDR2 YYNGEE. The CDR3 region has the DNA TGTGCCAGCAGCGGAGGAGCGGGATTGTTGTTCTTC. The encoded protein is CASSGGAGLLFF.

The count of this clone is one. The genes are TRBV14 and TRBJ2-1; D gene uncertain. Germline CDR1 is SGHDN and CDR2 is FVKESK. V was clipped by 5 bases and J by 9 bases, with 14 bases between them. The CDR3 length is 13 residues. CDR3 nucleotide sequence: TGTGCCAGCAGCGGGCCAGGCGTTGGTGAGCAGTTCTTC. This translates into CASSGPGVGEQFF.

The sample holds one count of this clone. CDR3 loop: CASSRPGRMYNEQFF. In DNA form, the CDR3 reads TGTGCCAGCAGTCGTCCGGGACGGATGTACAATGAGCAGTTCTTC. The chain couples TRBV27 to TRBJ2-1; D may correspond to TRBD1 or TRBD2 (5 bases each). Trimming removed 5 bases from V and 4 bases from J, with 15 bases in between. Germline CDR1 MNHEY, CDR2 SMNVEV (reference sequence). The CDR3 spans 15 residues.

The CDR3 DNA sequence: TGTGCCAGTAGTATGACAACCCAGGGCAAATACGAGCAGTACTTC. Its translation is CASSMTTQGKYEQYF. This chain connects TRBV19 to TRBJ2-7; a possible D gene is TRBD1 (5 bases). Germline loops: CDR1 LNHDA, CDR2 SQIVND (reference sequence). Trimming left V 3 bases short and J 4 bases short, with 16 bases between. The CDR3 covers 15 residues.